Listed below are T cell receptor beta chains from one sample, sequenced in a study of shared T cell receptors in the human thymus. This table comes from immunoSEQ multiplex PCR, and its TCRdb copy is limited to in-frame clones, with some not included. The table records 450,000 to 650,000 clones, about 80% of them present only once. Another study also made use of these data, one on human thymus T cells.

Sequences were obtained from thymocytes. The receptors were gathered from a boy in the first two years of life with a congenital heart defect. Both conserved end residues are trimmed from each CDR3. Size values are once, few and many counts, or a class for expanded clones, and some rows have none.

TRBV6-5	few	TRBJ2-2	ASSYSRGQNTGELF
TRBV27	-	TRBJ2-7	ASSLNRGISYEQY
TRBV10-3	-	TRBJ2-7	AISESEGPPYEQY
TRBV30	-	TRBJ2-3	AWVSGKGTDTQY
TRBV14	-	TRBJ1-1	ASSPATGRASSNTEAF
TRBV27	-	TRBJ1-2	ASRRFRDRGRRAWGYT
TRBV21-1	few	TRBJ2-7	ASSGLADPPEQY
TRBV4-2	-	TRBJ2-3	ASSPSTSGQWDTQY
TRBV4-2	-	TRBJ1-2	ASSQVGQVLGGYT
TRBV9	-	TRBJ2-3	ASSVDWAGSTDTQY
TRBV29-1	-	TRBJ2-1	SVESNGDYDSDEQF
TRBV4-3	few	TRBJ2-1	ASSQDGQGTYNEQF
TRBV25-1	-	TRBJ1-5	ASSGRQGDQPQH
TRBV29-1	-	TRBJ2-7	SASARTGWGYEQY
TRBV11-3	-	TRBJ2-3	ASSPRGRVYTDTQY
TRBV6-1	-	TRBJ2-7	ASSEPGLDLGDEQY
TRBV28	-	TRBJ2-5	ASSTRDRGMEETQY
TRBV25-1	-	TRBJ2-2	ASSERTGGTGELF
TRBV27	few	TRBJ2-1	ASKKGTSGNNEQF
TRBV19	-	TRBJ2-7	ASSIRILGLSGSSYEQY
TRBV11-2	-	TRBJ2-2	ASSHWGAGELF
TRBV30	-	TRBJ2-3	AWTTKGWTAGGTDTQY
TRBV30	few	TRBJ2-7	AWSVGSGREKVYEQY
TRBV29-1	-	TRBJ2-1	SVGDKSPLYNEQF
TRBV5-6	-	TRBJ2-5	ASSWGRAQETQY
TRBV20-1	-	TRBJ2-1	RQGFGEQF
TRBV28	few	TRBJ1-2	ASSLLESRDTHSPRGYT
TRBV19	-	TRBJ2-5	ASSLRGETQY
TRBV4-3	-	TRBJ2-1	ASSRAVYNEQF
TRBV5-4	-	TRBJ2-7	ASSLGSGRHYEQY
TRBV5-1	-	TRBJ2-1	ASSFQAGKLYNEQF
TRBV5-1	-	TRBJ2-7	ASRHEETSGCYEQY
TRBV10-2	few	TRBJ2-7	ASSAPPRTGGSREQY
TRBV27	-	TRBJ1-2	ASRGGNYGYT
TRBV30	-	TRBJ2-5	AWSIQGAGETQY
TRBV9	-	TRBJ2-7	ASSVGVGVTYEQY
TRBV4-3	-	TRBJ1-4	ASSQDPIEQGPNEKLF
TRBV11-3	-	TRBJ2-2	ASNGGIWAGELF
TRBV10-1	-	TRBJ1-2	ASSDQVQGREDGYT
TRBV2	few	TRBJ2-5	ASSVPTSGRVQETQY
TRBV13	-	TRBJ2-4	ASSLGGGDIQY
TRBV18	-	TRBJ1-2	ASSPTGGINYGYT
TRBV19	-	TRBJ1-4	ASSIEGEGTGIREKLF
TRBV11-2	-	TRBJ2-1	ASSPPAGAGYSYNEQF
TRBV5-4	-	TRBJ2-1	ASSLFSSGTLSYNEQF
TRBV30	-	TRBJ2-1	AWSAQRETHNEQF
TRBV19	-	TRBJ1-1	AITGGSNTEAF
TRBV6-5	-	TRBJ2-7	ASGVGGSSSYEQY